One TCR beta chain is described in this entry. Documented time point: pretreatment peripheral blood. The sample originates from a study of PD-L1 blockade in urothelial cancer. Sequenced by immunoSEQ multiplex PCR; TCRdb stores in-frame clones only, minus some. The sample lists about 52,000 clones, roughly 80% occurring once. The input for sequencing was PBMCs, taken around atezolizumab (anti-PD-L1) treatment. The TCR originated in a man between 50 and 59 years old with urothelial cancer.

DNA of the CDR3: TGTGCCTGGAGTGTCGGACAGGGTTCAGAGACCCAGTACTTC. Translating it yields CAWSVGQGSETQYF. This chain joins TRBV30 and TRBJ2-5, with 8 bases aligning to TRBD1. The CDR3 spans 14 residues. The V gene end was trimmed by 0 bases and the J gene end by 4 bases; junction bases not matched to a gene: 4. Germline V gene lookup returns CDR1 GTSNPN and CDR2 SVGIG (reference sequence). The full variable domain, in which reference TRBV30 and TRBJ2-5 provide the parts outside the CDR3, is SQTIHQWPATLVQPVGSPLSLECTVEGTSNPNLYWYRQAAGRGLQLLFYSVGIGQISSEVPQNLSASRPQDRQFILSSKKLLLSDSGFYLCAWSVGQGSETQYFGPGTRLLVL.